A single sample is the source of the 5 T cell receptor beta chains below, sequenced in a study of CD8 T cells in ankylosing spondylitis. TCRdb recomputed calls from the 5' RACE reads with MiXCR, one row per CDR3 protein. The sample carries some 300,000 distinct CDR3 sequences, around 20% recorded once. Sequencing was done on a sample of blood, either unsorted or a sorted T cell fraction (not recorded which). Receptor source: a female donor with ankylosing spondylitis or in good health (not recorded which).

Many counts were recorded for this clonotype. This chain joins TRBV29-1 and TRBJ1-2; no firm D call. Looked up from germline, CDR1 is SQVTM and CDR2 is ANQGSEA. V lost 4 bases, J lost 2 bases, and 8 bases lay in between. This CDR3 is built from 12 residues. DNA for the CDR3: TGCAGCGTTGGGTGGGAGAACTATGGCTACACCTTC. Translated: CSVGWENYGYTF.

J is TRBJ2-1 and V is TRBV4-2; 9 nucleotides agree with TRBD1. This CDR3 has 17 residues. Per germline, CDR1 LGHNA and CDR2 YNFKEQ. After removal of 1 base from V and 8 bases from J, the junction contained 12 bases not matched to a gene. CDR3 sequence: CASSQATLGTGSDEQFF. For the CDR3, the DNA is TGTGCCAGCAGCCAAGCTACCCTTGGGACAGGGAGCGATGAGCAGTTCTTC.

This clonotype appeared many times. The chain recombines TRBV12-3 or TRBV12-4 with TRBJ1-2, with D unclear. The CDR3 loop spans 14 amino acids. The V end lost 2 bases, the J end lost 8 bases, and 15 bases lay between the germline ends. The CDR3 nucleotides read TGTGCCAGCAGTTTACCGGGATCGTTTTTCGGCTACACCTTC. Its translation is CASSLPGSFFGYTF.

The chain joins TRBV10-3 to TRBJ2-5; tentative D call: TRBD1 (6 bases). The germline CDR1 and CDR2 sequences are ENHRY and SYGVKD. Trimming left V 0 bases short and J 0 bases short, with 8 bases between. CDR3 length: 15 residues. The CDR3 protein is CAISESRTDQETQYF. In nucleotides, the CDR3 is TGTGCCATCAGTGAGTCCCGGACAGACCAAGAGACCCAGTACTTC.

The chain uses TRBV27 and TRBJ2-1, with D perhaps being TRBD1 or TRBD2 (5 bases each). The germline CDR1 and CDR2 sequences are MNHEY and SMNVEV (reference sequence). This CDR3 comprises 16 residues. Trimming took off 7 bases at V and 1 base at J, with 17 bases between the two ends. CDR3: CASKKERGASYNEQFF. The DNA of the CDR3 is TGTGCCAGCAAGAAGGAGAGGGGAGCGTCCTACAATGAGCAGTTCTTC.